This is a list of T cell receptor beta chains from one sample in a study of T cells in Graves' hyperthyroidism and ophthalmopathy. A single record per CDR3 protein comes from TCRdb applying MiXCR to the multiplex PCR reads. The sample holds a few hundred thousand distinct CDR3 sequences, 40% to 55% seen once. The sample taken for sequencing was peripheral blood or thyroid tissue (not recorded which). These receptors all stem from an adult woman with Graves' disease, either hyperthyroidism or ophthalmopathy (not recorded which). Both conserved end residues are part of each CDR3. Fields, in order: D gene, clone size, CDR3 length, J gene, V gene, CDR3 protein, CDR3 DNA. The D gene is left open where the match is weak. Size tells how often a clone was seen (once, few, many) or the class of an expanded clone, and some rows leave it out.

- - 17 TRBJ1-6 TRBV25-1 CASSARADSSYNSPLHF TGTGCCAGCAGTGCTAGAGCAGACAGCTCCTATAATTCACCCCTCCACTTT
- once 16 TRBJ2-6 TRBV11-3 CASSIRDPSGANVLTF TGTGCCAGTAGTATACGGGACCCCTCTGGGGCCAACGTCCTGACTTTC
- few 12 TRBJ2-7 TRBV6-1 CATETEDYEQYF TGTGCCACCGAGACAGAAGACTACGAGCAGTACTTC
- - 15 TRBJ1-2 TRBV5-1 CASSLEVTANYGYTF TGCGCCAGCAGCTTGGAAGTGACAGCTAACTACGGCTACACCTTC
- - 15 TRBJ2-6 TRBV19 CASSIGTLRANVLTF TGTGCCAGTAGTATAGGAACCCTTAGGGCCAACGTCCTGACTTTC
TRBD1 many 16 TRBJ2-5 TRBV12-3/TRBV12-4 CASSPRGRLGGETQYF TGTGCCAGCAGTCCTAGGGGGCGGCTTGGAGGAGAGACCCAGTACTTC
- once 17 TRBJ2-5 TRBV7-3 CASSSQGQSTGGRSQYF TGTGCCAGCAGCTCACAGGGACAAAGCACCGGGGGTAGGTCCCAGTACTTC
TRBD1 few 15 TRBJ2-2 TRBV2 CASSAGQGSTGELFF TGTGCCAGCAGTGCTGGACAGGGTAGCACCGGGGAGCTGTTTTTT
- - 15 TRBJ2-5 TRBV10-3 CAISEWGEEQETQYF TGTGCCATCAGTGAGTGGGGGGAGGAACAAGAGACCCAGTACTTC
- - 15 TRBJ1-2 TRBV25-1 CASRRDTPSGYGYTF TGTGCCAGCAGGCGGGACACACCTTCGGGCTATGGCTACACCTTC
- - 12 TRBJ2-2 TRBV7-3 CASSVHTGELFF TGTGCCAGCAGCGTTCATACCGGTGAGCTGTTTTTT
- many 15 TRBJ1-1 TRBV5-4 CASSSRGGLDTEAFF TGTGCCAGCAGCTCCCGCGGGGGGCTTGACACTGAAGCTTTCTTT
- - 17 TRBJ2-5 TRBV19 CASSMGPGRPGGETQYF TGTGCCAGTAGTATGGGCCCCGGACGACCAGGGGGGGAGACCCAGTACTTC
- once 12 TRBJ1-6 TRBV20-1 CSARGANSPLHF TGCAGTGCTAGGGGAGCGAATTCACCCCTCCACTTT
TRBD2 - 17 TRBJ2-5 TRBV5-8 CASSPWMGGSPQETQYF TGTGCCAGCAGCCCCTGGATGGGCGGGAGCCCCCAAGAGACCCAGTACTTC
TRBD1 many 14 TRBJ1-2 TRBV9 CASTVGQGNYGYTF TGTGCCAGCACCGTCGGACAGGGGAACTATGGCTACACCTTC
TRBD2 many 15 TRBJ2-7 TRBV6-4 CARWTSGKGNYEQYF TGTGCCAGATGGACTAGCGGGAAGGGTAACTACGAGCAGTACTTC
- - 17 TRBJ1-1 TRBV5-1 CASSLGLADVTNTEAFF TGCGCCAGCAGCTTAGGACTAGCGGATGTCACCAACACTGAAGCCTTCTTT
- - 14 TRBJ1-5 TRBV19 CASSIDLERRPQHF TGTGCCAGTAGTATAGATCTCGAGCGGAGGCCCCAGCATTTT
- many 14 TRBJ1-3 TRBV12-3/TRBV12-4 CASSWRSAGNTIYF TGTGCCAGCAGTTGGAGAAGTGCCGGAAACACCATATATTTT
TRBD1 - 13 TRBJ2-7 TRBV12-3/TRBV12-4 CASSFDRGHEQYF TGTGCCAGCAGTTTCGACAGGGGCCACGAGCAGTACTTC
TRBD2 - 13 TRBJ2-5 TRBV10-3 CAIRLADQETQYF TGTGCCATCAGACTAGCGGACCAAGAGACCCAGTACTTC
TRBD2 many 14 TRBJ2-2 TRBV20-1 CSATDGRAAGELFF TGCAGTGCTACTGACGGGAGGGCCGCCGGGGAGCTGTTTTTT
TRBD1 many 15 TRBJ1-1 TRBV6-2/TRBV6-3 CASSFRQGRNTEAFF TGTGCCAGCAGTTTTCGACAGGGGAGGAACACTGAAGCTTTCTTT
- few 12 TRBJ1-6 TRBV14 CASTQGGSPLHF TGTGCCAGCACACAGGGTGGTTCACCCCTCCACTTT
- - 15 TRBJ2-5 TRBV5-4 CASSGRRASQETQYF TGTGCCAGCAGCGGGCGGAGGGCCAGCCAAGAGACCCAGTACTTC
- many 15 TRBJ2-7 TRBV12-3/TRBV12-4 CASSPKSHGPYEQYF TGTGCCAGCAGTCCCAAATCCCATGGTCCATACGAGCAGTACTTC
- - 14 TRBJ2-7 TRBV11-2 CATRGGTRVYEQYF TGTGCCACGCGAGGGGGTACCCGCGTCTACGAGCAGTACTTC
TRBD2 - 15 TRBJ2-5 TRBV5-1 CASSLTAGVSETQYF TGCGCCAGCAGCCTAACAGCGGGAGTTTCGGAGACCCAGTACTTC
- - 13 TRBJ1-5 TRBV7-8 CASSTQDWTRQHF TGTGCCAGCAGCACCCAGGACTGGACGAGGCAGCATTTT
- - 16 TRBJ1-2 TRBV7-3 CASSQARNVGPYGYTF TGCGCCAGCAGCCAAGCCAGGAATGTCGGACCCTATGGCTACACCTTC
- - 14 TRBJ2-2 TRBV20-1 CSALTGLGTGELFF TGCAGTGCCCTAACAGGGCTGGGGACCGGGGAGCTGTTTTTT
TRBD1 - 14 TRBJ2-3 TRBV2 CASRRGGNTDTQYF TGTGCCAGCAGAAGAGGGGGCAACACAGATACGCAGTATTTT
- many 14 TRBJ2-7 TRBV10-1 CASTPGLETSEQYF TGCGCCAGCACCCCGGGACTCGAGACGTCCGAGCAGTACTTC
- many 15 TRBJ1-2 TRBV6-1 CASSEALPRVYGYTF TGTGCCAGCAGTGAAGCGCTTCCTAGGGTTTACGGCTACACCTTC
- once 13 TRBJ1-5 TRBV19 CASSSLSNQPQHF TGTGCCAGTAGTTCACTAAGCAATCAGCCCCAGCATTTT
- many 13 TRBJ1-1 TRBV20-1 CSARGPLVTEAFF TGCAGTGCTAGAGGGCCCCTGGTGACTGAAGCTTTCTTT
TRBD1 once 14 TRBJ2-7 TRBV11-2 CASSRRQGEDEQYF TGTGCCAGCAGCCGCAGACAGGGTGAGGATGAGCAGTACTTC
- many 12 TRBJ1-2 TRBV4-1 CASSQGIYGYTF TGCGCCAGCAGCCAAGGTATCTATGGCTACACCTTC
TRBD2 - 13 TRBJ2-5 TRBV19 CASRGTSLETQYF TGTGCCAGTAGGGGGACTAGTCTGGAGACCCAGTACTTC
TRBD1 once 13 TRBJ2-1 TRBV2 CASGKTGTGEQFF TGTGCCAGCGGAAAGACCGGGACAGGGGAGCAGTTCTTC
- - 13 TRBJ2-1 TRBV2 CASSDPPSNEQFF TGTGCCAGCAGTGACCCGCCCAGCAATGAGCAGTTCTTC
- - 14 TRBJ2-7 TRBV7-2 CASSLDIASYEQYF TGTGCCAGCAGCCTGGACATCGCCTCCTACGAGCAGTACTTC
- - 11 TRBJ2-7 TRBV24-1 CATSRSYEQYF TGTGCCACCAGTCGATCCTACGAGCAGTACTTC
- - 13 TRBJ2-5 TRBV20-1 CSATPPPQETQYF TGCAGTGCTACCCCCCCACCCCAAGAGACCCAGTACTTC
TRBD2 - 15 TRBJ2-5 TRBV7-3 CASSLMGAGEATQYF TGTGCCAGCAGCTTAATGGGAGCGGGAGAGGCTACCCAGTACTTC
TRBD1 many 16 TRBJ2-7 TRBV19 CASSKSDRVGDYEQYF TGTGCCAGTAGTAAGTCGGACAGGGTCGGAGACTACGAGCAGTACTTC
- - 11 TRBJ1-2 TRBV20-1 CSARDHPGYTF TGCAGTGCTAGAGATCACCCGGGCTACACCTTC
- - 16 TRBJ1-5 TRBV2 CASSESGWGVDQPQHF TGTGCCAGCAGTGAATCGGGGTGGGGTGTCGATCAGCCCCAGCATTTT
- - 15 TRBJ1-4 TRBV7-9 CASSLPGVTNEKLFF TGTGCCAGCAGCTTACCGGGAGTGACTAATGAAAAACTGTTTTTT
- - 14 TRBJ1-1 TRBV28 CASSFFRVLTEAFF TGTGCCAGCAGTTTTTTTAGGGTGCTCACTGAAGCTTTCTTT